The present entry profiles one T cell receptor (beta chain) with its context. The PCR employed 60 Vbeta primers together with 13 Jbeta primers. Methods used by the authors: A follow-up analysis tallied around 76 million unique TCR beta chains, roughly 11 million shared. Profiling relied on immunoSEQ multiplex PCR, and the TCRdb table lists in-frame clones only, not all of them. The DNA was the basis for D and trimming; V, J and clone size are from that table. The sample has some 150,000 clones, 64% seen once. The data are from a study of cytomegalovirus exposure and HLA in healthy donors. Whole-study context: Early released data had 65 million to 100 million unique TCRs, all coming from HLA-typed donors.

In germline, CDR1 is MGHDK, CDR2 SYGVNS. The V end lost 5 bases, the J end lost 6 bases, and 11 bases lay between the germline ends. This CDR3 is 12 amino acids long. Sequences were obtained from PBMCs. This TCR was recovered from a woman aged 30 to 39 in good health and CMV-seropositive. The J gene is TRBJ2-7, the V gene TRBV25-1; TRBD1 might be the D (5 bases). CDR3 sequence (DNA): TGTGCCAGCAGTCAGGGATTAAGCGAGCAGTACTTC. It yields the protein CASSQGLSEQYF.